This entry lists 9 T cell receptor beta chains sequenced from one sample in a study of cytomegalovirus exposure and HLA in healthy donors listed by TCRdb under 2017. Library construction relied on the immunoSEQ multiplex PCR assay. A mixture of 60 forward primers for TCR Vbeta segments and 13 reverse primers for TCR Jbeta segments was used in the multiplex PCR. The table comes from immuneACCESS by way of TCRdb, which keeps in-frame sequences with V and J called. Part of the clones is missing from these tables; in studies checked, under half for an unresolved V gene and the rest for unknown reasons. Across this sample there are 150,000 to 200,000 clones, with about 75% seen only once. Of the sample, about 4.7% falls within the top ten clones. The source material was PBMCs. Receptors were obtained from a man in his late teens or twenties in good health and CMV-seropositive.

This clone has a handful of counts. The chain links TRBV14 to TRBJ1-2; 8 bases agree with TRBD1. This CDR3 is 15 amino acids long. Germline V gene data show CDR1 as SGHDN and CDR2 as FVKESK. V lost 5 bases and J lost 3; bases outside the gene matches: 8. The DNA for the CDR3 is TGTGCCAGCAGCGGCCCAGGGGGCGGCTACTATGGCTACACCTTC. It specifies CASSGPGGGYYGYTF.

The gene calls are TRBV11-3 and TRBJ2-1; TRBD2 agrees at 12 bases. The CDR3 spans 16 residues. V lost 6 bases and J lost 4; bases outside the gene matches: 7. CDR1 and CDR2 from the germline V gene are SGHNT and YENEEA. The CDR3 loop is CASSYRTSGVYNEQFF. CDR3 in DNA: TGTGCCAGCAGTTACAGGACTAGCGGGGTTTACAATGAGCAGTTCTTC.

V usage is TRBV16 and J usage is TRBJ1-2; D not resolved. V gave up 2 bases and J gave up 8 bases, with 12 bases separating them. Germline V gene sequence: CDR1 KGHSY, CDR2 FQNENV. This CDR3 is built from 13 residues. In DNA, the CDR3 is TGTGCCAGCAGCCAACCCCCGGTTGCGGGCTACACCTTC. This gives the protein CASSQPPVAGYTF.

V usage is TRBV11-3 and J usage is TRBJ1-1; no firm D call. CDR3 length: 15 amino acids. Germline CDR1 is SGHNT and CDR2 is YENEEA. Trimming left V 7 bases short and J 1 base short, with 16 bases between. The chain's CDR3 is CASTKHGLANTEAFF. CDR3 in DNA: TGTGCCAGCACCAAACACGGTCTAGCGAACACTGAAGCTTTCTTT. Supplemented by reference TRBV11-3 and TRBJ1-1, the full variable domain reads EAGVVQSPRYKIIEKKQPVAFWCNPISGHNTLYWYLQNLGQGPELLIRYENEEAVDDSQLPKDRFSAERLKGVDSTLKIQPAELGDSAVYLCASTKHGLANTEAFFGQGTRLTVV.

CDR3 amino acids: CASSSFRGTGLGNQPQHF. In DNA, the CDR3 is TGTGCCAGCAGCTCCTTCAGAGGTACGGGTTTGGGCAATCAGCCCCAGCATTTT. The chain joins TRBV5-8 to TRBJ1-5, with D unresolved. This CDR3 spans 18 amino acids. The germline V gene encodes CDR1 SGHTS and CDR2 YDEGEE. Trimming cost V 3 bases and J 2 bases, with 21 bases left between them.

The CDR3 region is CASRGTGALQETQYF. CDR3 sequence (DNA): TGTGCCAGCAGGGGGACAGGGGCCCTCCAAGAGACCCAGTACTTC. V is TRBV6-5 and J is TRBJ2-5; 10 nucleotides line up with TRBD1. From germline, CDR1 is MNHEY and CDR2 SVGAGI. Germline trimming cut 6 bases from V and 1 base from J; bases unmatched to any gene: 5. The length of the CDR3 is 15 residues.

Only one count was recorded for this clone. The chain recombines TRBV7-9 with TRBJ1-1, with a possible D match to TRBD1 (5 bases). The CDR3 has 14 residues. Per germline, CDR1 SEHNR and CDR2 FQNEAQ (reference sequence). Between the trimmed V and J ends, which lost 5 bases and 6 bases, there was a span of 16 bases. The chain's CDR3 is CASSPGQNPPEAFF. The CDR3 DNA is TGTGCCAGCAGCCCAGGGCAGAACCCCCCTGAAGCTTTCTTT. Full variable domain (outside the CDR3, taken from reference TRBV7-9 and TRBJ1-1): DTGVSQNPRHKITKRGQNVTFRCDPISEHNRLYWYRQTLGQGPEFLTYFQNEAQLEKSRLLSDRFSAERPKGSFSTLEIQRTEQGDSAMYLCASSPGQNPPEAFFGQGTRLTVV.

CDR3 sequence: CASSGEYRGGYTF. The CDR3 nucleotides are TGTGCCAGCAGTGGCGAGTACAGGGGCGGCTACACCTTC. The V call is TRBV2, the J call TRBJ1-2; 7 nucleotides agree with TRBD1. V was pared by 4 bases and J by 8 bases, with 7 bases of the junction left unmatched. CDR1 SNHLY and CDR2 FYNNEI come from the germline V gene. CDR3 length: 13 amino acids.

V gene TRBV25-1 combines with J gene TRBJ2-5, with TRBD1 matching 7 bases. The CDR3 has 16 amino acids. Trimming took 4 bases from V and 3 from J; bases not matched to a gene: 11. Per the germline V gene, CDR1 is MGHDK and CDR2 is SYGVNS. CDR3 coding DNA: TGTGCCAGCAGTGTTGCCTCAACGGGGACAGAAGAGACCCAGTACTTC. It is translated as CASSVASTGTEETQYF.